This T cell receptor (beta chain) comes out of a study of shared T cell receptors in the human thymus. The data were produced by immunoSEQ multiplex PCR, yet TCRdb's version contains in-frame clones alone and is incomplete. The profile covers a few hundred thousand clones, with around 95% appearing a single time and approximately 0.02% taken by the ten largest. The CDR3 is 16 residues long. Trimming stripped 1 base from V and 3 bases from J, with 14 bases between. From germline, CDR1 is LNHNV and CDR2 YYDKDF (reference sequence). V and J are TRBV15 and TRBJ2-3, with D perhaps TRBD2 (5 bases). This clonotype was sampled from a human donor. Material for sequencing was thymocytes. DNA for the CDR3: TGTGCCACCAGCAGAGCTTCGGGGATTGGTACAGATACGCAGTATTTT. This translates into CATSRASGIGTDTQYF. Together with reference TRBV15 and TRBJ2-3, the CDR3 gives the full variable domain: DAMVIQNPRYQVTQFGKPVTLSCSQTLNHNVMYWYQQKSSQAPKLLFHYYDKDFNNEADTPDNFQSRRPNTSFCFLDIRSPGLGDTAMYLCATSRASGIGTDTQYFGPGTRLTVL.